The 5 T cell receptor beta chains below were found in one sample sequenced in a study of cytomegalovirus exposure and HLA in healthy donors. Primers included in the PCR were 60 Vbeta and 13 Jbeta primers. Generated by immunoSEQ multiplex PCR, the TCRdb table keeps only in-frame clones and is missing some. This sample yields approximately 210,000 clones, of which 60% to 80% are seen a single time; approximately 2% belongs to the top ten. The specimen was PBMCs. The receptors come from a woman between 25 and 40 years old in good health and CMV-seropositive.

This clone showed up just a few times. This rearrangement joins TRBV7-9 to TRBJ1-2, with 7 bases that match TRBD1. Unmatched junction bases numbered 9, after V lost 5 bases and J lost 0 bases. This CDR3 has 16 amino acids. CDR1 and CDR2 (germline): SEHNR, FQNEAQ (reference sequence). CDR3 coding DNA: TGTGCCAGCAGCCGCGGGACAGCGCCCTCTAACTATGGCTACACCTTC. This sequence encodes CASSRGTAPSNYGYTF.

This clone has only a few counts. The CDR3 DNA reads TGTGCCAGCAGCTTCGTGGCTAGCGGGGGTTACGAGCAGTACTTC. Its translation is CASSFVASGGYEQYF. The rearrangement joins TRBV5-6 to TRBJ2-5, with 10 bases lining up with TRBD2. The end of the DNA fits TRBJ2-7 better, so the J call may be wrong. The CDR3 has 15 amino acids. Germline lookup yields CDR1 SGHDT and CDR2 YYEEEE.

This chain uses TRBV6-4 with TRBJ2-1; possibly TRBD2 for D (7 bases). The CDR3 consists of 15 residues. V lost 0 bases and J 5 bases, leaving 11 bases between the germline ends. Germline CDR1 MRHNA, CDR2 SNTAGT. This chain's CDR3 is CASSDSWGGHNEQFF. The CDR3 DNA follows: TGTGCCAGCAGTGACTCGTGGGGGGGCCACAATGAGCAGTTCTTC.

This chain links TRBV13 with TRBJ2-5; TRBD1 agrees at 10 bases. V gave up 5 bases and J gave up 1 base; unmatched junction bases: 7. This CDR3 has 16 amino acids. CDR1 is PRHDT and CDR2 is FYEKMQ in the germline V gene (reference sequence). The CDR3 loop reads CASSERDRGTQETQYF. Here the CDR3 DNA reads TGTGCCAGCAGCGAGCGGGACAGGGGTACCCAAGAGACCCAGTACTTC.

This clone was picked up one time. This rearrangement joins TRBV5-1 to TRBJ2-5, with TRBD1 as a possible D gene (5 bases). The ends were cut back, 6 bases at V and 1 base at J, with 10 bases in the middle. Germline CDR1 is SGHRS and CDR2 is YFSETQ. The CDR3 extends over 13 amino acids. As DNA, the CDR3 is TGCGCCAGCATGACAGCAGTCCAAGAGACCCAGTACTTC. This gives the protein CASMTAVQETQYF. Combining the CDR3 with reference TRBV5-1 and TRBJ2-5 gives the whole variable domain KAGVTQTPRYLIKTRGQQVTLSCSPISGHRSVSWYQQTPGQGLQFLFEYFSETQRNKGNFPGRFSGRQFSNSRSEMNVSTLELGDSALYLCASMTAVQETQYFGPGTRLLVL.